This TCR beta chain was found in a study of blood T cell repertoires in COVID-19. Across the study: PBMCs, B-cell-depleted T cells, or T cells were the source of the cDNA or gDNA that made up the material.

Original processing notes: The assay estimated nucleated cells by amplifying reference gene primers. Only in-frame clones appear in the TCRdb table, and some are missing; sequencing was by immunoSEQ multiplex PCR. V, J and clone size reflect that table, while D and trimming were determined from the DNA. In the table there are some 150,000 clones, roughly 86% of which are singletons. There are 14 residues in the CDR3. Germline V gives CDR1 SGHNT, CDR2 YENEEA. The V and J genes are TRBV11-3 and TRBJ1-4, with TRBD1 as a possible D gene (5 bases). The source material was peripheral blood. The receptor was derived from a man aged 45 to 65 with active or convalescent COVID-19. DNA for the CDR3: TGTGCTTGCCCGGGGGAGCGCCTTTGTGAAAAACTGTTTTTT. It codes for CACPGERLCEKLFF.